This paragraph covers one T cell receptor beta chain sequence. What it binds is unknown. The record originates from a study of cytomegalovirus exposure and HLA in healthy donors. Study-wide findings and caveats: For most TCR beta V segments, an earlier analysis put the productive rate at about 87% or about 30% of the time. HLA allele associations emerged for around 15,000 TCR beta sequences in a later analysis, at 0.05 false discovery rate.

The CDR3 sequence is 11 residues long. The ends were cut back, 5 bases at V and 8 bases at J, with 7 bases in the middle. The germline CDR1 and CDR2 sequences are MDHEN and SYDVKM. PCR employed 60 Vbeta and 13 Jbeta primers. Here immunoSEQ multiplex PCR was the method, and the copy in TCRdb shows in-frame clones only, minus some. The sample includes some 110,000 clones, around two thirds of them seen just once. Sequencing input: PBMCs. The TCR was taken from a woman between 40 and 55 years old in good health and CMV-seropositive. V usage is TRBV28 and J usage is TRBJ2-1; D uncertain. CDR3 residues: CASSVSDEQFF. The CDR3 nucleotides read TGTGCCAGCAGTGTGAGCGATGAGCAGTTCTTC.